The 31 T cell receptor beta chains given below trace back to one sample, sequenced in a study of PD-1 blockade in classical Hodgkin lymphoma. Assay: immunoSEQ multiplex PCR; the TCRdb copy retains only in-frame clones and omits some. The repertoire has about 24,000 clones, 81% of them found once; the top ten carry over 20%. Time point here: cycle 4 day 1 (C4D1), after less than 7 weeks of nivolumab. Each patient relapsed following autologous stem cell transplantation, and prior brentuximab vedotin exposure differed. The sequencing here drew on peripheral blood mononuclear cells (PBMCs), taken before the fourth cycle of nivolumab. Source of these receptors: a human donor with classical Hodgkin lymphoma.

This rearrangement joins TRBV19 to TRBJ1-1; D not resolved. The CDR3 spans 12 residues. Trimming left V 6 bases short and J 4 bases short, with 9 bases between. CDR1 LNHDA and CDR2 SQIVND come from the germline V gene (reference sequence). The CDR3 here is CASRTGTTEAFF. The CDR3 DNA is TGTGCCAGTAGAACCGGCACCACTGAAGCTTTCTTT.

The chain combines TRBV5-1 with TRBJ2-5; no reliable D call. V shed 0 bases and J shed 5 bases, with 11 bases lying between them. CDR3 length: 14 residues. Germline lookup yields CDR1 SGHRS and CDR2 YFSETQ. As DNA, the CDR3 is TGCGCCAGCAGCTTGGGGTCTAGTCGGGAGACCCAGTACTTC. As protein: CASSLGSSRETQYF.

The sample holds a few counts of this clone. This sequence joins TRBV2 and TRBJ2-7, with D perhaps matching TRBD2 (6 bases). Per the germline V gene, CDR1 is SNHLY and CDR2 is FYNNEI. With 5 bases removed from V and 0 bases from J, the gap between germline ends came to 14 bases. The CDR3 loop spans 15 amino acids. The CDR3 protein is CASSPRTTHSYEQYF. In DNA form, the CDR3 reads TGTGCCAGCAGTCCGAGGACTACACACTCCTACGAGCAGTACTTC. Variable domain in full (rest from reference TRBV2 and TRBJ2-7): EPEVTQTPSHQVTQMGQEVILRCVPISNHLYFYWYRQILGQKVEFLVSFYNNEISEKSEIFDDQFSVERPDGSNFTLKIRSTKLEDSAMYFCASSPRTTHSYEQYFGPGTRLTVT.

There are a few counts of this clone. The chain recombines TRBV9 with TRBJ2-5, with TRBD2 matching over 10 bases. CDR1 and CDR2 from the germline V gene are SGDLS and YYNGEE. Trimming at V came to 6 bases and at J to 1 base, leaving 6 bases not matched to a gene. CDR3 length: 15 amino acids. The CDR3 region is CASTGSGGAQETQYF. CDR3 DNA sequence: TGTGCCAGCACCGGGAGCGGGGGGGCCCAAGAGACCCAGTACTTC.

V is TRBV19 and J is TRBJ2-7; tentative D call: TRBD1 (6 bases). V lost 4 bases and J lost 2, with 12 bases in between. Per germline, CDR1 LNHDA and CDR2 SQIVND (reference sequence). CDR3 length: 14 amino acids. The CDR3 sequence is CASSTKKGAYEQYF. The CDR3 DNA reads as TGTGCCAGTAGTACCAAGAAGGGGGCCTACGAGCAGTACTTC.

The V gene is TRBV6-1, the J gene TRBJ1-2; 10 bases agree with TRBD1. The CDR3 spans 13 residues. The trim removed 6 bases at V and 6 bases at J, leaving 4 bases unmatched. Germline CDR1 reads MNHNS; CDR2 reads SASEGT. CDR3 residues: CASRTGGADGYTF. CDR3 coding DNA: TGTGCCAGCAGGACAGGGGGCGCCGATGGCTACACCTTC.

The chain uses TRBV6-1 and TRBJ2-7, with D unresolved. The CDR3 extends over 14 amino acids. Trimming took 4 bases from V and 6 from J, leaving 16 bases between them. Germline CDR1 is MNHNS and CDR2 is SASEGT. CDR3 protein: CASSAAYDVGEQYF. The CDR3 DNA follows: TGTGCCAGCAGTGCTGCGTATGACGTGGGCGAGCAGTACTTC.

The rearrangement joins TRBV5-1 to TRBJ2-5; 8 nucleotides line up with TRBD2. The germline V gene has CDR1 SGHRS and CDR2 YFSETQ. CDR3 length: 15 amino acids. V gave up 4 bases and J gave up 2 bases; unmatched junction bases: 7. CDR3 DNA sequence: TGCGCCAGCAGCCAATTTAGCGGGACACAAGAGACCCAGTACTTC. This sequence encodes CASSQFSGTQETQYF. Filled out from reference TRBV5-1 and TRBJ2-5, the complete variable domain reads KAGVTQTPRYLIKTRGQQVTLSCSPISGHRSVSWYQQTPGQGLQFLFEYFSETQRNKGNFPGRFSGRQFSNSRSEMNVSTLELGDSALYLCASSQFSGTQETQYFGPGTRLLVL.

V is TRBV7-2 and J is TRBJ2-7, with 8 nucleotides matching TRBD2. Germline V lookup: CDR1 SGHTA, CDR2 FQGNSA. The ends lost 0 bases at V and 0 bases at J; junction bases unmatched: 4. The CDR3 contains 16 residues. DNA for the CDR3: TGTGCCAGCAGCTTAGCCGGGAGGGCCTTCTCCTACGAGCAGTACTTC. Its protein product is CASSLAGRAFSYEQYF.

The rearrangement joins TRBV19 to TRBJ2-7; no clear D gene. CDR1 LNHDA and CDR2 SQIVND come from the germline V gene (reference sequence). Between the trimmed V and J ends, which lost 5 bases and 6 bases, there was a span of 8 bases. This CDR3 has 11 amino acids. The CDR3 sequence: CASSVGTEQYF. The DNA of the CDR3 is TGTGCCAGTAGTGTTGGTACCGAGCAGTACTTC.

V and J are TRBV5-1 and TRBJ2-7; 8 nucleotides align to TRBD2. CDR1 and CDR2 from the germline V gene are SGHRS and YFSETQ. V lost 0 bases and J lost 2; bases outside the gene matches: 7. This CDR3 has 16 amino acids. CDR3 residues: CASSLANAGGTYEQYF. CDR3 in DNA: TGCGCCAGCAGCTTGGCCAACGCGGGAGGTACCTACGAGCAGTACTTC.

The gene calls are TRBV6-5 and TRBJ2-7; D remains ambiguous. This CDR3 region has 14 residues. Germline V gene lookup returns CDR1 MNHEY and CDR2 SVGAGI. Trimming removed 0 bases from V and 10 bases from J, with 16 bases in between. CDR3 protein: CASSYSFVANTQYF. Written as DNA, the CDR3 is TGTGCCAGCAGTTACTCGTTCGTAGCCAATACACAGTACTTC.

The rearrangement links TRBV11-3 to TRBJ1-4, with a possible D match to TRBD1 (5 bases). Germline loops: CDR1 SGHNT, CDR2 YENEEA. V lost 3 bases and J lost 7, with 18 bases in between. The CDR3 spans 16 residues. The chain's CDR3 is CASSFQGSSYSEKLFF. The CDR3 nucleotides read TGTGCCAGCAGCTTCCAGGGCTCCTCGTATAGTGAAAAACTGTTTTTT.

This clone appeared a few times. V is TRBV6-1 and J is TRBJ1-1; D is undetermined. Trimming took off 0 bases at V and 0 bases at J, with 5 bases between the two ends. Germline assignment: CDR1 MNHNS and CDR2 SASEGT. The CDR3 runs 14 residues. CDR3 protein: CASSEARVNTEAFF. In nucleotides, the CDR3 is TGTGCCAGCAGTGAAGCGCGGGTGAACACTGAAGCTTTCTTT.

This chain joins TRBV5-1 and TRBJ2-1; TRBD1 matches at 8 bases. The CDR3 runs 14 residues. V was pared by 2 bases and J by 10 bases, with 8 bases of the junction left unmatched. Germline V gene lookup returns CDR1 SGHRS and CDR2 YFSETQ. In nucleotides, the CDR3 is TGCGCCAGCAGCTTCGCGGGACAGGTGGGCGAGCAGTTCTTC. Its protein product is CASSFAGQVGEQFF.

As to this clone: With only one base between it and a far larger clone, this is likely a read error. The chain employs TRBV4-2 and TRBJ1-2, with D uncertain. The CDR3 contains 12 residues. Germline values: CDR1 LGHNA, CDR2 YNFKEQ. Trimming stripped 0 bases from V and 9 bases from J, with 8 bases between. The CDR3 nucleotides read TGTGCCAGCAGCCAAGATCGCACCAGCTACACCTTC. Its translation: CASSQDRTSYTF.

The chain carries TRBV19 and TRBJ2-5; D tentatively fits TRBD1 or TRBD2 (5 bases each). The CDR3 length is 13 residues. Deletions cut 7 bases from V and 5 bases from J, with 14 bases between. CDR1 LNHDA and CDR2 SQIVND come from the germline V gene (reference sequence). CDR3 DNA sequence: TGTGCCAGTAAGGACGGGGCGTGGGAGACCCAGTACTTC. Protein sequence: CASKDGAWETQYF.

J is TRBJ1-1 and V is TRBV4-1, with TRBD1 matching 7 bases. This CDR3 spans 16 amino acids. Germline assignment: CDR1 MGHRA and CDR2 YSYEKL. V was clipped by 1 base and J by 0 bases; unmatched bases: 5. CDR3 sequence (DNA): TGCGCCAGCAGCCAAGTCATGGACAGGATGAACACTGAAGCTTTCTTT. Protein: CASSQVMDRMNTEAFF.

The chain links TRBV28 to TRBJ2-5, with a weak D call TRBD2 (7 bases). CDR1 and CDR2 (germline): MDHEN, SYDVKM. This CDR3 is built from 13 residues. V was cut by 8 bases and J by 5 bases, with 15 bases left in between. CDR3 in amino acids: CASRDTGGETQYF. CDR3 sequence (DNA): TGTGCCAGCCGGGACACCGGGGGGGAGACCCAGTACTTC.

V gene TRBV5-1 combines with J gene TRBJ2-2; 9 nucleotides align to TRBD1. From germline, CDR1 is SGHRS and CDR2 YFSETQ. The CDR3 contains 16 residues. The V gene end was trimmed by 2 bases and the J gene end by 6 bases; junction bases not matched to a gene: 8. The chain's CDR3 is CASSLIGTGSAGELFF. The CDR3 nucleotides are TGCGCCAGCAGCTTAATCGGGACAGGGAGTGCCGGGGAGCTGTTTTTT.

CDR3 sequence reads: CASSLEEGFLGNTIYF. CDR3 coding DNA: TGTGCCAGCAGCTTGGAGGAAGGGTTTCTTGGAAACACCATATATTTT. This chain links TRBV5-6 with TRBJ1-3; no clear D. V lost 0 bases, J lost 3 bases, and 13 bases lay in between. CDR1 and CDR2 (germline): SGHDT, YYEEEE. The CDR3 totals 16 residues.

V and J are TRBV6-5 and TRBJ2-2; the D gene is possibly TRBD2 (6 bases). Trimming took off 2 bases at V and 4 bases at J, with 14 bases between the two ends. Germline values: CDR1 MNHEY, CDR2 SVGAGI. The CDR3 contains 16 residues. The CDR3 loop reads CASSYVGRGLTGELFF. CDR3 sequence (DNA): TGTGCCAGCAGTTACGTGGGGCGGGGCCTCACCGGGGAGCTGTTTTTT.

The chain uses TRBV27 and TRBJ1-4, with TRBD1 matching 9 bases. There are 13 residues in the CDR3. Trimming cost V 8 bases and J 7 bases; bases outside gene matches: 5. Germline lookup yields CDR1 MNHEY and CDR2 SMNVEV (reference sequence). CDR3 region: CASLDRGGEKLFF. The CDR3 nucleotides read TGTGCCAGCCTTGACAGGGGGGGTGAAAAACTGTTTTTT.

In DNA, the CDR3 is TGCGCCAGCAGCTTGGGCATACCCCCGAACAATGAGCAGTTCTTC. Translated, it gives CASSLGIPPNNEQFF. This chain joins TRBV5-1 and TRBJ2-1; D call uncertain. Germline V CDR1 and CDR2: SGHRS, YFSETQ. The CDR3 contains 15 residues. V gave up 0 bases and J gave up 5 bases, with 12 bases separating them. Complete variable domain (other parts from reference TRBV5-1 and TRBJ2-1): KAGVTQTPRYLIKTRGQQVTLSCSPISGHRSVSWYQQTPGQGLQFLFEYFSETQRNKGNFPGRFSGRQFSNSRSEMNVSTLELGDSALYLCASSLGIPPNNEQFFGPGTRLTVL.

The chain joins TRBV2 to TRBJ2-7, with D uncertain. This CDR3 comprises 14 residues. Trimming shortened V by 7 bases and J by 0 bases, and 13 bases separated the two germline ends. CDR1 and CDR2 (germline): SNHLY, FYNNEI. The CDR3 is CASIQADGSYEQYF. The CDR3 DNA sequence: TGTGCCAGCATCCAGGCGGACGGCTCCTACGAGCAGTACTTC. Variable domain in full (rest from reference TRBV2 and TRBJ2-7): EPEVTQTPSHQVTQMGQEVILRCVPISNHLYFYWYRQILGQKVEFLVSFYNNEISEKSEIFDDQFSVERPDGSNFTLKIRSTKLEDSAMYFCASIQADGSYEQYFGPGTRLTVT.

This clone was detected only once. DNA for the CDR3: TGTGCCAGCAGCCCGAGAGGGACAGTTGAGCAGTTCTTC. Its translation is CASSPRGTVEQFF. V and J are TRBV7-2 and TRBJ2-1; 7 nucleotides agree with TRBD1. The CDR3 runs to 13 residues. V was pared by 5 bases and J by 9 bases, with 7 bases of the junction left unmatched. Germline lookup yields CDR1 SGHTA and CDR2 FQGNSA.

The genes are TRBV5-1 and TRBJ2-3, with TRBD2 matching over 8 bases. Germline CDR1 SGHRS, CDR2 YFSETQ. Unmatched junction bases numbered 9, after V lost 4 bases and J lost 2 bases. The CDR3 covers 16 residues. The CDR3 is CASSPTGGSHTDTQYF. DNA of the CDR3: TGCGCCAGCAGCCCTACGGGGGGGTCGCACACAGATACGCAGTATTTT.

This clone counts as medium-sized. The rearrangement joins TRBV7-9 to TRBJ1-6, with D possibly TRBD1 on 6 matching bases. The V gene's germline CDR1 is SEHNR and CDR2 FQNEAQ (reference sequence). This CDR3 is 17 amino acids long. Between the trimmed V and J ends, which lost 3 bases and 9 bases, there was a span of 21 bases. The CDR3 DNA reads as TGTGCCAGCAGCTTGCATGACATGGGAGGAGGGGGTTCACCCCTCCACTTT. Translating it yields CASSLHDMGGGGSPLHF.

J is TRBJ2-7 and V is TRBV4-1; 14 nucleotides match TRBD2. This CDR3 is 18 amino acids long. Germline V CDR1 and CDR2: MGHRA, YSYEKL. The V and J ends lost 2 bases and 0 bases, in that order; junction bases with no gene match: 6. CDR3 residues: CASSQIGLAGGRSYEQYF. CDR3 DNA: TGCGCCAGCAGCCAAATAGGACTAGCGGGAGGCCGCTCCTACGAGCAGTACTTC.

V gene TRBV2 combines with J gene TRBJ2-5; D gene unclear. This CDR3 is built from 13 residues. Trimming pared 7 bases from V and 1 base from J, leaving 10 bases between. Germline V CDR1 and CDR2: SNHLY, FYNNEI. The CDR3 spells CASILRLQETQYF. The CDR3 DNA reads as TGTGCCAGCATCCTACGGCTCCAAGAGACCCAGTACTTC.

V and J are TRBV25-1 and TRBJ2-1; D possibly corresponds to TRBD2 (5 bases). This CDR3 comprises 13 residues. Germline CDR1 is MGHDK and CDR2 is SYGVNS. Trimming took 5 bases from V and 9 from J, leaving 14 bases between them. In nucleotides, the CDR3 is TGTGCCAGCAGTTTACTCGGAACTAGTGAGCAGTTCTTC. Protein product: CASSLLGTSEQFF.